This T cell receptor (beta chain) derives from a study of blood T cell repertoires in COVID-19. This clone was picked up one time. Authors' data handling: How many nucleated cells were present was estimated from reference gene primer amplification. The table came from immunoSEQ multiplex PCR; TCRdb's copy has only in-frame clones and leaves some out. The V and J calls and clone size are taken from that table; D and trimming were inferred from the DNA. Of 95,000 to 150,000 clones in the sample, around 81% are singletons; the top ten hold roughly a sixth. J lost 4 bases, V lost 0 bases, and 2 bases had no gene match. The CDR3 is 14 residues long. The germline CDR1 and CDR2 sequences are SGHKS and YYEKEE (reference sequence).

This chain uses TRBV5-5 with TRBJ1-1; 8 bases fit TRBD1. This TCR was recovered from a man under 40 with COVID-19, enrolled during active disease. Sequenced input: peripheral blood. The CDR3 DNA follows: TGTGCCAGCAGCTTGGAGGGACAGGCCACTGAAGCTTTCTTT. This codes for CASSLEGQATEAFF. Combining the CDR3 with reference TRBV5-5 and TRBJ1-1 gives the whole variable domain DAGVTQSPTHLIKTRGQQVTLRCSPISGHKSVSWYQQVLGQGPQFIFQYYEKEERGRGNFPDRFSARQFPNYSSELNVNALLLGDSALYLCASSLEGQATEAFFGQGTRLTVV.